This is a list of T cell receptor beta chains from one sample in a study of blood T cell repertoires in COVID-19. Clones were read by immunoSEQ multiplex PCR, and TCRdb kept only the in-frame ones, dropping some. The repertoire holds about 140,000 clones, 60% to 85% seen once, with approximately 2% in the top ten. The sequenced sample was peripheral blood. These receptors came from a woman aged 60 to 75 with acute or convalescent COVID-19. The CDR3 runs from the conserved cysteine through the conserved F or W. A D gene is named only where the DNA matches it firmly. The size field is filled for only some rows; it gives once, few, many or a size class.

.	TRBJ2-5	.	TRBV10-3	CAISEVGVGETQYF	TGTGCCATCAGTGAGGTGGGAGTGGGAGAGACCCAGTACTTC
TRBD1	TRBJ1-1	.	TRBV19	CASSGQGARTEAFF	TGTGCCAGTAGTGGCCAGGGGGCGCGGACTGAAGCTTTCTTT
TRBD2	TRBJ2-5	few	TRBV9	CASSVGGSGIETQYF	TGTGCCAGCAGCGTAGGAGGTAGCGGGATTGAGACCCAGTACTTC
.	TRBJ2-7	.	TRBV6-6	CASSYPGDRYYEQYF	TGTGCCAGCAGTTACCCGGGGGACAGATACTACGAGCAGTACTTC
TRBD1	TRBJ2-7	.	TRBV2	CASRDRGYEQYF	TGTGCCAGCAGGGACAGGGGCTACGAGCAGTACTTC
.	TRBJ2-7	few	TRBV7-9	CASSLLVSGEQYF	TGTGCCAGCAGCTTACTAGTGTCGGGGGAGCAGTACTTC
.	TRBJ1-1	.	TRBV12-3/TRBV12-4	CASSLTGGGEAFF	TGTGCCAGCAGTCTGACCGGCGGGGGTGAAGCTTTCTTT
TRBD1	TRBJ1-5	.	TRBV11-2	CASSSTGRDQPQHF	TGTGCCAGCAGCTCGACAGGGCGCGATCAGCCCCAGCATTTT
.	TRBJ2-7	.	TRBV28	CASSLSAWGAVSYEQYF	TGTGCCAGCAGTTTATCTGCGTGGGGAGCCGTCTCCTACGAGCAGTACTTC
.	TRBJ2-7	.	TRBV18	CASSPNRESGQYF	TGTGCCAGCTCACCAAACAGGGAGAGTGGGCAGTACTTC
.	TRBJ2-3	.	TRBV7-3	CASSFGFADTQYF	TGTGCCAGCAGCTTCGGGTTCGCAGATACGCAGTATTTT
TRBD2	TRBJ2-1	.	TRBV18	CASSPQSLRESFFRQFF	TGTGCCAGCTCACCACAGTCTCTGCGGGAGAGTTTCTTTCGGCAGTTCTTC
.	TRBJ2-7	.	TRBV19	CASSSSGSSYEQYF	TGTGCCAGTAGTAGTAGCGGAAGCTCCTACGAGCAGTACTTC
TRBD2	TRBJ2-7	.	TRBV7-9	CASSSPWEGSYEQYF	TGTGCCAGCAGCTCCCCGTGGGAGGGCTCCTACGAGCAGTACTTC